Included here is one T cell receptor beta chain sequence, with context. Its antigen is currently unknown. These data belong to a study of T cell responses to AZD1222 COVID-19 vaccine. Pooling of second doses given at about 4 or about 12 weeks was done. Findings and caveats of the study: In a largely white British group with more females than males, clonal diversity was possibly underestimated. Breadth and depth of Spike-specific TCRs rose after two AZD1222 doses.

Method: immunoSEQ multiplex PCR; TCRdb's copy keeps in-frame clones and lacks some. The data contain 120,000 to 150,000 clones, roughly nine tenths of them seen just once; the ten biggest clones take up 1.5% to 2%. This receptor was identified in an adult who received the AZD1222 COVID-19 vaccine. The source material was peripheral blood, sampled 28 days after the second AZD1222 dose.

The CDR3 region is CSASEGLAESDTQYF. DNA for the CDR3: TGCAGTGCTAGTGAGGGACTAGCGGAATCAGATACGCAGTATTTT. V and J are TRBV20-1 and TRBJ2-3; TRBD2 matches at 11 bases. Germline trimming cut 3 bases from V and 4 bases from J; bases unmatched to any gene: 6. The length of the CDR3 is 15 residues. CDR1 and CDR2 from the germline V gene are DFQATT and SNEGSKA (reference sequence).